The source of this TCR beta chain is a study of blood T cell repertoires in COVID-19. Study at large: Specimens from acute and convalescent COVID-19 originated in the United States, Italy and Spain.

Authors' processing steps: The authors estimated nucleated cell counts from reference gene primer amplification. The repertoire was sequenced with immunoSEQ multiplex PCR; TCRdb's copy has only in-frame clones and lacks some. That table furnishes V, J and clone size, whereas the DNA furnished D and trimming. The sample carries roughly 140,000 clones, around 87% recorded once. J was trimmed by 1 base and V by 4 bases; bases with no gene match: 7. Per germline, CDR1 MNHEY and CDR2 SMNVEV (reference sequence). The CDR3 contains 17 residues. The rearrangement joins TRBV27 to TRBJ2-1, with 10 bases that match TRBD2. This clonotype was obtained from a woman aged 25-40 years with acute COVID-19. Sequenced material: PBMCs or T cells enriched from blood (not recorded which). The CDR3 coding sequence is TGTGCCAGCAGTTCTTGGGAGCGGGAGGGTTCCTACAATGAGCAGTTCTTC. Encoded protein: CASSSWEREGSYNEQFF.